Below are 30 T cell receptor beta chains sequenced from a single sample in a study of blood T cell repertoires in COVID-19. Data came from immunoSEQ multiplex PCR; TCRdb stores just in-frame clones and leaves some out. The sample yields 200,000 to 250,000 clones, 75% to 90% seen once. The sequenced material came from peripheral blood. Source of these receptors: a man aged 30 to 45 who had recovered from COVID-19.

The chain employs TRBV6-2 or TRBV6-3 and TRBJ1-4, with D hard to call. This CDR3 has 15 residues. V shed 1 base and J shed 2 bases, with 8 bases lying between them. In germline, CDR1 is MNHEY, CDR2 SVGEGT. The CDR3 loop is CASSYYTPTNEKLFF. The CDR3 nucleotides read TGTGCCAGCAGTTACTATACACCTACTAATGAAAAACTGTTTTTT.

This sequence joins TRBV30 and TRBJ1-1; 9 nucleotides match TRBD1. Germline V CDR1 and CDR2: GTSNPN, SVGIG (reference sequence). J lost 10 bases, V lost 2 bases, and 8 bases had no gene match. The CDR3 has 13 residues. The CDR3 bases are TGTGCCTGGAGTTTCACAGGGGGCAGGCGAGCTTTCTTT. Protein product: CAWSFTGGRRAFF.

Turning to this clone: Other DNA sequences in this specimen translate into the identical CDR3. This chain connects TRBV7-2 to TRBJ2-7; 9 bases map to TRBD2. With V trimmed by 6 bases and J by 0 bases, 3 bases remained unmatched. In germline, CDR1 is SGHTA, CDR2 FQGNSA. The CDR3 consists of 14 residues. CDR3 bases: TGTGCCAGCAGTAGCGGGGGCTCCTCCTACGAGCAGTACTTC. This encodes CASSSGGSSYEQYF.

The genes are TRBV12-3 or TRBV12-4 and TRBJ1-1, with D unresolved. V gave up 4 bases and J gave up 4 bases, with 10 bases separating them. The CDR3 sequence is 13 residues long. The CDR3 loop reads CASSSTTGTEAFF. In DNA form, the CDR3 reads TGTGCCAGCAGTTCGACCACGGGCACTGAAGCTTTCTTT.

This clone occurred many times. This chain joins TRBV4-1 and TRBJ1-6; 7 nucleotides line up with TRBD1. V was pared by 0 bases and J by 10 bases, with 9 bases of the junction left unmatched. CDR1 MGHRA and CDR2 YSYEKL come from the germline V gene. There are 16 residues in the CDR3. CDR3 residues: CASSQEGRQGPSPLHF. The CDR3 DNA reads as TGCGCCAGCAGCCAAGAAGGGCGACAGGGCCCCTCACCCCTCCACTTT.

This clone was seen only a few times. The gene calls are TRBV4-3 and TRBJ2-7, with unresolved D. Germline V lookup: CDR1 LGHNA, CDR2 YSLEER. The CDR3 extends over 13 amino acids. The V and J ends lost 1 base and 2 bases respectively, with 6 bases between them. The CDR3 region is CASSQVAAYEQYF. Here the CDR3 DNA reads TGCGCCAGCAGCCAAGTCGCGGCCTACGAGCAGTACTTC.

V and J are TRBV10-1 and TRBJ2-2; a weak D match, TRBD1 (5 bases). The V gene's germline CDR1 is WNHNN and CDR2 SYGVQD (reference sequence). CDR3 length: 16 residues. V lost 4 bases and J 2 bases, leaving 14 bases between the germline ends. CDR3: CASSADSTLNTGELFF. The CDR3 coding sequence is TGCGCCAGCAGTGCTGACAGCACTCTTAACACCGGGGAGCTGTTTTTT.

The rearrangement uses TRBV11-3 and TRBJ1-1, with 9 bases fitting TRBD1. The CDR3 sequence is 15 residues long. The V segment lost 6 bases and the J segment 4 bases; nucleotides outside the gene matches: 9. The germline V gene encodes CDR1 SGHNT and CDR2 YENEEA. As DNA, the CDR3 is TGTGCCAGCAGTCCTGGACAGGGGCGGGGCACTGAAGCTTTCTTT. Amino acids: CASSPGQGRGTEAFF.

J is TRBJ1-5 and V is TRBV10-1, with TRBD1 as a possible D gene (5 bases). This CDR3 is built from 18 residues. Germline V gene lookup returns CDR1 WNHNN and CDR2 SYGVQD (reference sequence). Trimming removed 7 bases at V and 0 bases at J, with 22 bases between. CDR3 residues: CASKAPVPQGFSNQPQHF. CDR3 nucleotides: TGCGCCAGCAAAGCTCCCGTACCCCAGGGCTTTAGCAATCAGCCCCAGCATTTT.

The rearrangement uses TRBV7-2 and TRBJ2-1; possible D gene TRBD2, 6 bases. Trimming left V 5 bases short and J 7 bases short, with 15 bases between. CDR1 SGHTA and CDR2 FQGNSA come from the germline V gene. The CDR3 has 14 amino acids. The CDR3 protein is CASSTPGLANEQFF. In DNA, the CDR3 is TGTGCCAGCAGCACACCGGGACTGGCGAATGAGCAGTTCTTC.

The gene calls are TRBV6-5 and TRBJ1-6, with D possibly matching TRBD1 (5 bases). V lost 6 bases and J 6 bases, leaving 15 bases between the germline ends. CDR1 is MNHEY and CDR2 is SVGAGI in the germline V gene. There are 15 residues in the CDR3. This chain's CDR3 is CASSPTGVINSPLHF. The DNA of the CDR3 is TGTGCCAGCAGCCCGACGGGGGTTATTAATTCACCCCTCCACTTT.

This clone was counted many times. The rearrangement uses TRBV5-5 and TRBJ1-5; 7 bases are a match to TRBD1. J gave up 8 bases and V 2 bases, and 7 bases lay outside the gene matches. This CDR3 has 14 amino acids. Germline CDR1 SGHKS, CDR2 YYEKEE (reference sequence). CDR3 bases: TGTGCCAGCAGCTTACAGACAGGGTATGAGCCCCAGCATTTT. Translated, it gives CASSLQTGYEPQHF. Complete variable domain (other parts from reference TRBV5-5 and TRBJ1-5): DAGVTQSPTHLIKTRGQQVTLRCSPISGHKSVSWYQQVLGQGPQFIFQYYEKEERGRGNFPDRFSARQFPNYSSELNVNALLLGDSALYLCASSLQTGYEPQHFGDGTRLSIL.

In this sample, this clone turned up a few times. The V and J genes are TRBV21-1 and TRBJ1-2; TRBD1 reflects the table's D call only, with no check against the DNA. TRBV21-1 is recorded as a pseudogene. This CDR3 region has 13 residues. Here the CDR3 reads CASAREIGYGYTF. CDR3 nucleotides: TGTGCCAGCGCCAGGGAAATCGGCTACGGCTACACCTTC.

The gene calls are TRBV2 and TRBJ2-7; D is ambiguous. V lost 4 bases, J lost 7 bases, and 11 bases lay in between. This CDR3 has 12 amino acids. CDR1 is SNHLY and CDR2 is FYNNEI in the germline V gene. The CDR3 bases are TGTGCCAGCAGTGCCTTTGCGGAGGAGCAGTACTTC. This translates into CASSAFAEEQYF.

CDR3 in DNA: TGCAGTGCTAGAGCGGTCCTCGGAGCTTTCTTT. Its translation is CSARAVLGAFF. J is TRBJ1-1 and V is TRBV20-1; D remains unclear. The CDR3 has 11 amino acids. Per the germline V gene, CDR1 is DFQATT and CDR2 is SNEGSKA (reference sequence). V lost 1 base and J lost 10, with 10 bases in between.

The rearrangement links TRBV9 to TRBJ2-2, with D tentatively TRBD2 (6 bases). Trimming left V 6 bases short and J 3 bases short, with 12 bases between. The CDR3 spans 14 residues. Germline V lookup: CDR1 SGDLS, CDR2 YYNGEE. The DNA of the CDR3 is TGTGCCAGCAACCGCGGGGAGGACACCGGGGAGCTGTTTTTT. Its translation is CASNRGEDTGELFF.

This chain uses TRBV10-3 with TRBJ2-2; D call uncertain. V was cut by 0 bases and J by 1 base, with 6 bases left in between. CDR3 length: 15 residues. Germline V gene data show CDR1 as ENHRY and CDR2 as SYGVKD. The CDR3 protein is CAISESSKNTGELFF. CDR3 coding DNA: TGTGCCATCAGTGAGTCTTCAAAGAACACCGGGGAGCTGTTTTTT.

The CDR3 DNA is TGTGCCAGCAGCTCGGGACAGCAAGAGACCCAGTACTTC. This encodes CASSSGQQETQYF. The rearrangement links TRBV28 to TRBJ2-5, with 7 bases lining up with TRBD1. The trim removed 6 bases at V and 2 bases at J, leaving 3 bases unmatched. From germline, CDR1 is MDHEN and CDR2 SYDVKM. CDR3 length: 13 residues.

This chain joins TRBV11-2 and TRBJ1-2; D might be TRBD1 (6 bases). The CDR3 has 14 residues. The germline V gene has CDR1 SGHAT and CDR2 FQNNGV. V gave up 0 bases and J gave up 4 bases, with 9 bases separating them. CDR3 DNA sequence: TGTGCCAGCAGCTTAGAGGCAGGGGTCTATGGCTACACCTTC. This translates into CASSLEAGVYGYTF.

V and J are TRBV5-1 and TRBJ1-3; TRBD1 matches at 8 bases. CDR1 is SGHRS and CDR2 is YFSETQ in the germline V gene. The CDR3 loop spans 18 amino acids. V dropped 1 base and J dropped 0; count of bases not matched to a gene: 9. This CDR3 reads CASSLSWTGLNSGNTIYF. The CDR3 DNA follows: TGCGCCAGCAGCTTGAGTTGGACAGGGCTGAACTCTGGAAACACCATATATTTT.

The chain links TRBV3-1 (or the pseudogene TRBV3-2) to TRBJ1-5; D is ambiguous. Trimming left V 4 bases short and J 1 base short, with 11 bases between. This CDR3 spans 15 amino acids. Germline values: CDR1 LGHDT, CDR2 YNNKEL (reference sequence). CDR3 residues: CASSLAPGSNQPQHF. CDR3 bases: TGTGCCAGCAGCCTCGCTCCGGGGAGCAATCAGCCCCAGCATTTT.

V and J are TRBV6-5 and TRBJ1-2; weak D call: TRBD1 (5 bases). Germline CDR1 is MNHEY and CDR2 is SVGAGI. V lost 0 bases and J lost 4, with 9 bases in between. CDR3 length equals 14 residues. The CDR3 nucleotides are TGTGCCAGCAGTTACTCGGGGCCAGGCTATGGCTACACCTTC. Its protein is CASSYSGPGYGYTF.

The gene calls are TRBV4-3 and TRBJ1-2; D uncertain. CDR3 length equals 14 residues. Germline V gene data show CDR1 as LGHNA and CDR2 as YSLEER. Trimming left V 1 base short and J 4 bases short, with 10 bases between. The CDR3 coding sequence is TGCGCCAGCAGCCAAGTAGTTCAAAGCTATGGCTACACCTTC. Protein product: CASSQVVQSYGYTF.

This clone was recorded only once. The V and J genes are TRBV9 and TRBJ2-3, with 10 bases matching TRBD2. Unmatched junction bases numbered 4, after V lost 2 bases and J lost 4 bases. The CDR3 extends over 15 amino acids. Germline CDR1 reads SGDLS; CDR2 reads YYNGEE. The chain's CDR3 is CASSVSGGPPDTQYF. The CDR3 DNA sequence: TGTGCCAGCAGCGTTAGCGGGGGGCCTCCAGATACGCAGTATTTT.

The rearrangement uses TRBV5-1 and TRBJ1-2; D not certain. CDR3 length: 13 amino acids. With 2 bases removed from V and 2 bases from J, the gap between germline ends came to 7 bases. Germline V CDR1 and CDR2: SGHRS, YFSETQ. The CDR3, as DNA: TGCGCCAGCAGCTTTGACACCAACTATGGCTACACCTTC. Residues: CASSFDTNYGYTF.

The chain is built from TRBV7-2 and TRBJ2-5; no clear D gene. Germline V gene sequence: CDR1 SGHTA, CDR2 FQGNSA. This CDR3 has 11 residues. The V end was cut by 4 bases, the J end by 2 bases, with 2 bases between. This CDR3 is CASSSQETQYF. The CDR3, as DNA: TGTGCCAGCAGCTCTCAAGAGACCCAGTACTTC.

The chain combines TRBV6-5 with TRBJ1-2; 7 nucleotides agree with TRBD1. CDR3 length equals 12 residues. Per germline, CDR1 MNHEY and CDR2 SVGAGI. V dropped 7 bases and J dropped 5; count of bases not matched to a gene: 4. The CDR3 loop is CASTRDSYGYTF. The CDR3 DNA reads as TGTGCCAGCACCCGGGACAGTTATGGCTACACCTTC.

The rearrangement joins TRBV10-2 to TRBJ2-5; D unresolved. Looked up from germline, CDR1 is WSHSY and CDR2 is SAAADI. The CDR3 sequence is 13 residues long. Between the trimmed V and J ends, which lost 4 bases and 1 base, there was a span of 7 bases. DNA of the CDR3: TGCGCCAGCAGTGTGGCTAGCCAAGAGACCCAGTACTTC. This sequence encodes CASSVASQETQYF.

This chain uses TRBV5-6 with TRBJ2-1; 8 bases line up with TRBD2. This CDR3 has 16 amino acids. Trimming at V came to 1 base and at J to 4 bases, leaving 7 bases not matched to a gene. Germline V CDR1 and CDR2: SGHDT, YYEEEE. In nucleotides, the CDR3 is TGTGCCAGCAGCTTGACTAGCGGCTATCCTTACAATGAGCAGTTCTTC. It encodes CASSLTSGYPYNEQFF. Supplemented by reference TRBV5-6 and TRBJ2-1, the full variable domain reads DAGVTQSPTHLIKTRGQQVTLRCSPKSGHDTVSWYQQALGQGPQFIFQYYEEEERQRGNFPDRFSGHQFPNYSSELNVNALLLGDSALYLCASSLTSGYPYNEQFFGPGTRLTVL.

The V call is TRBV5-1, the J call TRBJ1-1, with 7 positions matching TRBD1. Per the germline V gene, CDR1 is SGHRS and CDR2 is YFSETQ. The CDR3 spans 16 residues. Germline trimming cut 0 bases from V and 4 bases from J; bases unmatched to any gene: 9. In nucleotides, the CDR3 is TGCGCCAGCAGCTTGGTGGCAGGGGGGAGAAGCACTGAAGCTTTCTTT. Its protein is CASSLVAGGRSTEAFF.